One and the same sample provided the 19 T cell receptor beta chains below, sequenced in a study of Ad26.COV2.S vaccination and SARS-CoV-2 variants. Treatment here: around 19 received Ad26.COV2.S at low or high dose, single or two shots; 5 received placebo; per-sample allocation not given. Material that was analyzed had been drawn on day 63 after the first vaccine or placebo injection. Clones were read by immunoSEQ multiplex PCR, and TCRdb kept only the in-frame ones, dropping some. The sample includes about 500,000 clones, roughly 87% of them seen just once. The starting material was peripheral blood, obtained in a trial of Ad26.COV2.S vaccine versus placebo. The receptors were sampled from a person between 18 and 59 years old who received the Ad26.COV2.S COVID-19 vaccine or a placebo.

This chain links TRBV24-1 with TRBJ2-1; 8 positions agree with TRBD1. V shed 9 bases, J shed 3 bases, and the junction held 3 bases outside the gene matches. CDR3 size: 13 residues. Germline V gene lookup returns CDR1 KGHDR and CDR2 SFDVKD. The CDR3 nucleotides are TGTGCCACCCAGGGGGCAGGCTACAATGAGCAGTTCTTC. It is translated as CATQGAGYNEQFF.

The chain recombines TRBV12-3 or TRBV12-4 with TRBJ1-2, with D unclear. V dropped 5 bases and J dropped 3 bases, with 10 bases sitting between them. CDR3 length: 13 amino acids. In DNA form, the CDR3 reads TGTGCCAGCAGTCAAAGGACCGACTATGGCTACACCTTC. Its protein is CASSQRTDYGYTF.

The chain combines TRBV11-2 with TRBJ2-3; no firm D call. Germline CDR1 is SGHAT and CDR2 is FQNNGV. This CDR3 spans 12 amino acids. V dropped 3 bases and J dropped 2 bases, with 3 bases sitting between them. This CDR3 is CASSFSTDTQYF. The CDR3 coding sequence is TGTGCCAGCAGCTTTTCCACAGATACGCAGTATTTT.

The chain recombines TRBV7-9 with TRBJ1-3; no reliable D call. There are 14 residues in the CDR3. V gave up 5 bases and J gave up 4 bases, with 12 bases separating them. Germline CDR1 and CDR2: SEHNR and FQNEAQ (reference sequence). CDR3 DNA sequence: TGTGCCAGCAGCGCCCCTAGGCCCGGAAACACCATATATTTT. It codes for CASSAPRPGNTIYF. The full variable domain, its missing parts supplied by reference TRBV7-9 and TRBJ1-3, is DTGVSQNPRHKITKRGQNVTFRCDPISEHNRLYWYRQTLGQGPEFLTYFQNEAQLEKSRLLSDRFSAERPKGSFSTLEIQRTEQGDSAMYLCASSAPRPGNTIYFGEGSWLTVV.

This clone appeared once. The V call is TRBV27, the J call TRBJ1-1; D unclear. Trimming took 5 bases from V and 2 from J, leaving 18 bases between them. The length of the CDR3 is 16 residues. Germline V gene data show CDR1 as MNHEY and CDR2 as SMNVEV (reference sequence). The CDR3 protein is CASSPIARALNTEAFF. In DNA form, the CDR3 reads TGTGCCAGCAGTCCGATCGCCCGGGCCTTAAACACTGAAGCTTTCTTT.

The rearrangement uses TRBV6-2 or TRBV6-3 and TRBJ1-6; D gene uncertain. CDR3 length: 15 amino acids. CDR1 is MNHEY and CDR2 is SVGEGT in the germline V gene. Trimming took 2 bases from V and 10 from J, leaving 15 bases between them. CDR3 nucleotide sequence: TGTGCCAGCAGTTACCGGACGGGGAGGCACTCACCCCTCCACTTT. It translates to CASSYRTGRHSPLHF.

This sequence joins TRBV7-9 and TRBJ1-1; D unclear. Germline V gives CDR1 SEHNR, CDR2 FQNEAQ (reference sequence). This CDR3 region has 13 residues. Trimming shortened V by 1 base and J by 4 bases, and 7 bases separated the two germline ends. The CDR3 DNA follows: TGTGCCAGCAGCTTAGGGGAGGCCACTGAAGCTTTCTTT. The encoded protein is CASSLGEATEAFF.

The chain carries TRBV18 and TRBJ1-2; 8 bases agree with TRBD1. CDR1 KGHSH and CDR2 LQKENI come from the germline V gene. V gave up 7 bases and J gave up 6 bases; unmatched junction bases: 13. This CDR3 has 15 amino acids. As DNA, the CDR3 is TGTGCCAGCTTCCTCACGACAGGGGCTATCGATGGCTACACCTTC. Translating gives CASFLTTGAIDGYTF.

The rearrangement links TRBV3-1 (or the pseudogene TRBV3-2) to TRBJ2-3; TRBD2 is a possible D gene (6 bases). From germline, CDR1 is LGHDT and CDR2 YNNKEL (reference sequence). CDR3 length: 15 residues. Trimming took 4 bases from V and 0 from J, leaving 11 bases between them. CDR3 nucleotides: TGTGCCAGCAGCCTCATTCGGGGGAGCACAGATACGCAGTATTTT. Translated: CASSLIRGSTDTQYF.

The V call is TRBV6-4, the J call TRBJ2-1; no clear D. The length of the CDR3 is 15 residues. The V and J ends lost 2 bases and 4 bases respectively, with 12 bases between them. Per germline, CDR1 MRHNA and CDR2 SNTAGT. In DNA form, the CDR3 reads TGTGCCAGCAGTGACGGCCAGGCCGAATACAATGAGCAGTTCTTC. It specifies CASSDGQAEYNEQFF.

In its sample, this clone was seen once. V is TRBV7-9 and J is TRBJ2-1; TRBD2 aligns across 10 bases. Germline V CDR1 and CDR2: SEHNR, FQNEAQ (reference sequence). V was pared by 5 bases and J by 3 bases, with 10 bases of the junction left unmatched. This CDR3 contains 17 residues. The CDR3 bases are TGTGCCAGCAGCACATTTCCTTTAGCGGGGGGCTACAATGAGCAGTTCTTC. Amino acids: CASSTFPLAGGYNEQFF.

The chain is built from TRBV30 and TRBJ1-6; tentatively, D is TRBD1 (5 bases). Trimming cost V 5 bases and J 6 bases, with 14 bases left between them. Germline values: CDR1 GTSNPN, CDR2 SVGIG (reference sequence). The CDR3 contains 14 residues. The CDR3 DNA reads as TGTGCCTGGGGAGAGGGACTGCCTAATTCACCCCTCCACTTT. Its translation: CAWGEGLPNSPLHF.

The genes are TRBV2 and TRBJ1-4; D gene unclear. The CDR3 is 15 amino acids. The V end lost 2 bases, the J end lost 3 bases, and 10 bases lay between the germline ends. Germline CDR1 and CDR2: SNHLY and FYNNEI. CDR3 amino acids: CASSERPSANEKLFF. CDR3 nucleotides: TGTGCCAGCAGTGAACGGCCCTCAGCTAATGAAAAACTGTTTTTT.

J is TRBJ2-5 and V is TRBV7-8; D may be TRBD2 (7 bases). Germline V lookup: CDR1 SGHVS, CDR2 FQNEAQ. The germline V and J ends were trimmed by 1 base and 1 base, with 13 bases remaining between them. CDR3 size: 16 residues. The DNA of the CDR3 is TGTGCCAGCAGCTTAGTCGGGGGAGGGGGCCAAGAGACCCAGTACTTC. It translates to CASSLVGGGGQETQYF.

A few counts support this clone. In DNA, the CDR3 is TGTGCCAGCAGCTTTCGCGGGCTTCAAGAGACCCAGTACTTC. It yields the protein CASSFRGLQETQYF. This chain connects TRBV5-4 to TRBJ2-5; weak D call: TRBD2 (5 bases). Germline assignment: CDR1 SGHNT and CDR2 YYREEE (reference sequence). CDR3 length: 14 residues. V was pared by 2 bases and J by 2 bases, with 10 bases between.

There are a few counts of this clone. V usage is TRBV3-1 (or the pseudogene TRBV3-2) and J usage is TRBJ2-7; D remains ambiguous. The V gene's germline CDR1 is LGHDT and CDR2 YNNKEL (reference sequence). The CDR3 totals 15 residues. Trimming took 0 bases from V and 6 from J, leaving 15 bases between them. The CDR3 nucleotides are TGTGCCAGCAGCCAAGATATTGATGGAAGGCGCGAGCAGTACTTC. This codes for CASSQDIDGRREQYF.

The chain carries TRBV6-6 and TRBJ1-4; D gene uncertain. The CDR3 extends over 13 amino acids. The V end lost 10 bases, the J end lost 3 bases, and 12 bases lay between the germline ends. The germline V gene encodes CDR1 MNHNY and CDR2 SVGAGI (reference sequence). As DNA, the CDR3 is TGTGCCACCCAAGGCGGCGCTAATGAAAAACTGTTTTTT. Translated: CATQGGANEKLFF.

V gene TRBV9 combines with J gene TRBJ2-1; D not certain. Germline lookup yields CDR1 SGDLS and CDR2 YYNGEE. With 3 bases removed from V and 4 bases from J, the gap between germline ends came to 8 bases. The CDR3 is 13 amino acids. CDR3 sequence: CASSADKYNEQFF. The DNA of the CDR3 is TGTGCCAGCAGCGCCGACAAATACAATGAGCAGTTCTTC. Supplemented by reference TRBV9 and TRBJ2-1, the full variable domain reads DSGVTQTPKHLITATGQRVTLRCSPRSGDLSVYWYQQSLDQGLQFLIQYYNGEERAKGNILERFSAQQFPDLHSELNLSSLELGDSALYFCASSADKYNEQFFGPGTRLTVL.

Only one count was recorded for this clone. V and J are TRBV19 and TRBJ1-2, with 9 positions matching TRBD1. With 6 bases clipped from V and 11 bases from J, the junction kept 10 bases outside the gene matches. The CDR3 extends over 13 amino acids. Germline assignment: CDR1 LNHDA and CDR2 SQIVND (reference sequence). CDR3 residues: CASSQNGQGRYTF. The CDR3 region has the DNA TGTGCCAGTAGCCAAAATGGACAGGGGCGGTACACCTTC.